This TCR beta chain was recovered during a study of stem cell transplantation in POMP-related autoinflammatory disease. The repertoire was sequenced with immunoSEQ multiplex PCR; TCRdb's copy has only in-frame clones and lacks some. The table lists some 9,400 clones, 75% to 85% of them singletons. J was trimmed by 1 base and V by 3 bases; bases with no gene match: 5. Germline V gene lookup returns CDR1 SGHRS and CDR2 YFSETQ. There are 16 residues in the CDR3. The genes are TRBV5-1 and TRBJ2-2, with TRBD1 matching over 8 bases. This sample comprised CD4+ T cells from PBMCs, obtained after stem cell transplantation. The TCR originated in a human patient with POMP-related autoinflammation and immune dysregulation (PRAID). Some T cells here may be from the graft donor. As DNA, the CDR3 is TGCGCCAGCAGCTCCCGGACAGGGAGGAACACCGGGGAGCTGTTTTTT. Translating it yields CASSSRTGRNTGELFF.